Below, 22 T cell receptor beta chains from the same sample are listed, as sequenced in a study of T cell responses to AZD1222 COVID-19 vaccine. The method was immunoSEQ multiplex PCR; TCRdb's version includes in-frame clones alone and lacks a portion of them. The sample includes about 130,000 clones, around 92% of them seen just once. Source: peripheral blood, taken on day 0 of AZD1222 vaccination. Source of these receptors: an adult in good health.

J is TRBJ2-3 and V is TRBV19; 11 bases map to TRBD2. The CDR3 sequence is 17 residues long. The germline V gene encodes CDR1 LNHDA and CDR2 SQIVND (reference sequence). V lost 4 bases to trimming and J lost 3 bases; unmatched junction nucleotides: 9. The CDR3 sequence: CASSRIVAGGQTDTQYF. The CDR3 coding sequence is TGTGCCAGTAGTAGGATCGTAGCGGGGGGGCAAACAGATACGCAGTATTTT.

This clone has just a few counts. This CDR3 is CASSPGILRASFGNEQFF. The CDR3 DNA follows: TGCGCCAGCAGCCCAGGGATCCTCAGGGCGAGCTTTGGAAATGAGCAGTTCTTC. The chain employs TRBV4-1 and TRBJ2-1, with D perhaps TRBD1 (5 bases). Germline loops: CDR1 MGHRA, CDR2 YSYEKL. The CDR3 contains 18 residues. Trimming took 4 bases from V and 7 from J, leaving 26 bases between them.

This clone was detected only once. This chain links TRBV6-4 with TRBJ2-1; no clear D. CDR3 length: 13 residues. Germline V gene data show CDR1 as MRHNA and CDR2 as SNTAGT. The V end lost 4 bases, the J end lost 7 bases, and 11 bases lay between the germline ends. As DNA, the CDR3 is TGTGCCAGCAGTGTTGACGGGCGGAATGAGCAGTTCTTC. It encodes CASSVDGRNEQFF.

The rearrangement uses TRBV2 and TRBJ1-2; unclear D gene. Germline CDR1 is SNHLY and CDR2 is FYNNEI. Trimming stripped 3 bases from V and 0 bases from J, with 8 bases between. This CDR3 spans 14 amino acids. CDR3: CASSDSKANYGYTF. The CDR3 DNA reads TGTGCCAGCAGTGATAGCAAAGCTAACTATGGCTACACCTTC.

The genes are TRBV3-1 (or the pseudogene TRBV3-2) and TRBJ1-2, with TRBD1 matching over 7 bases. J lost 4 bases, V lost 6 bases, and 11 bases had no gene match. The germline gives CDR1 LGHDT, CDR2 YNNKEL (reference sequence). The CDR3 loop spans 15 amino acids. The CDR3 DNA follows: TGTGCCAGCAGTCCAGGCAACAGGGGTTCCTATGGCTACACCTTC. Amino acids: CASSPGNRGSYGYTF.

This chain links TRBV24-1 with TRBJ1-5; D is possibly TRBD1 (6 bases). Germline CDR1 reads KGHDR; CDR2 reads SFDVKD. CDR3 size: 15 residues. Trimming cost V 9 bases and J 0 bases, with 14 bases left between them. The CDR3 DNA sequence: TGTGCCACCCCCCAGGGGCCCCATAGCAATCAGCCCCAGCATTTT. Translation: CATPQGPHSNQPQHF.

The J gene is TRBJ2-7, the V gene TRBV21-1; the listed D gene, TRBD1, was not tested against the DNA. TRBV21-1 is designated a pseudogene. The CDR3 is 14 residues long. The CDR3 spells CASSKVARPREQYF. DNA for the CDR3: TGTGCCAGCAGCAAAGTCGCCAGGCCACGGGAGCAGTACTTC.

This chain joins TRBV6-5 and TRBJ1-4; weak D call: TRBD1 (6 bases). Germline lookup yields CDR1 MNHEY and CDR2 SVGAGI. V dropped 8 bases and J dropped 4 bases, with 17 bases sitting between them. The CDR3 consists of 15 residues. The DNA for the CDR3 is TGTGCCAGCTCATATATGGGGGCCCTTAATGAAAAACTGTTTTTT. Its protein is CASSYMGALNEKLFF.

The V call is TRBV4-3, the J call TRBJ2-1, with D unresolved. The CDR3 runs to 13 residues. V dropped 6 bases and J dropped 7 bases, with 13 bases sitting between them. Germline V gene sequence: CDR1 LGHNA, CDR2 YSLEER. CDR3 sequence reads: CASSRPPGNEQFF. For the CDR3, the DNA is TGCGCCAGCAGTAGGCCTCCCGGAAATGAGCAGTTCTTC.

This chain connects TRBV19 to TRBJ1-5; D remains unclear. Germline V lookup: CDR1 LNHDA, CDR2 SQIVND (reference sequence). The CDR3 has 15 amino acids. Trimming removed 8 bases from V and 7 bases from J, with 21 bases in between. CDR3 region: CASRFVVGTEQPQHF. Written as DNA, the CDR3 is TGTGCCAGTCGATTTGTTGTGGGAACTGAGCAGCCCCAGCATTTT.

This clone was recorded only once. The rearrangement links TRBV27 to TRBJ1-2, with unresolved D. Germline lookup yields CDR1 MNHEY and CDR2 SMNVEV (reference sequence). Trimming removed 3 bases from V and 0 bases from J, with 5 bases in between. The CDR3 extends over 13 amino acids. The CDR3: CASSFGPNYGYTF. Written as DNA, the CDR3 is TGTGCCAGCAGTTTCGGGCCTAACTATGGCTACACCTTC.

The chain recombines TRBV7-9 with TRBJ2-5, with 12 bases aligning to TRBD2. The CDR3 totals 16 residues. The germline V gene has CDR1 SEHNR and CDR2 FQNEAQ (reference sequence). The V segment lost 5 bases and the J segment 5 bases; nucleotides outside the gene matches: 9. The CDR3 here is CASSVTSGRIGETQYF. Written as DNA, the CDR3 is TGTGCCAGCAGCGTGACTAGCGGGAGAATTGGGGAGACCCAGTACTTC.

The V call is TRBV19, the J call TRBJ2-7, with D possibly being TRBD2 (6 bases). Between the trimmed V and J ends, which lost 5 bases and 2 bases, there was a span of 16 bases. The CDR3 has 15 residues. Germline loops: CDR1 LNHDA, CDR2 SQIVND (reference sequence). The CDR3 here is CASSVYPGETYEQYF. CDR3 bases: TGTGCCAGTAGTGTATACCCGGGGGAAACCTACGAGCAGTACTTC. Supplemented by reference TRBV19 and TRBJ2-7, the full variable domain reads DGGITQSPKYLFRKEGQNVTLSCEQNLNHDAMYWYRQDPGQGLRLIYYSQIVNDFQKGDIAEGYSVSREKKESFPLTVTSAQKNPTAFYLCASSVYPGETYEQYFGPGTRLTVT.

In DNA, the CDR3 is TGCAGCGTTAATGCGGGACAGGGCCGACGAGGAAAACTGTTTTTT. It yields the protein CSVNAGQGRRGKLFF. The rearrangement joins TRBV29-1 to TRBJ1-4, with TRBD1 identical over 9 bases. CDR1 and CDR2 (germline): SQVTM, ANQGSEA. With 5 bases clipped from V and 10 bases from J, the junction kept 14 bases outside the gene matches. The CDR3 contains 15 residues.

The chain has TRBV29-1 and TRBJ1-1; maybe TRBD1 (6 bases). The CDR3 sequence is 15 residues long. The germline V and J ends were trimmed by 7 bases and 7 bases, with 25 bases remaining between them. Germline lookup yields CDR1 SQVTM and CDR2 ANQGSEA. The CDR3, as DNA: TGCAGCGGGTCCGGGGGCGGACTTCGAGCCATTGAAGCTTTCTTT. It is translated as CSGSGGGLRAIEAFF.

The chain employs TRBV18 and TRBJ1-2; D unclear. V shed 3 bases and J shed 7 bases, with 12 bases lying between them. Germline V gives CDR1 KGHSH, CDR2 LQKENI. The CDR3 totals 13 residues. In nucleotides, the CDR3 is TGTGCCAGCTCACCTGAGCAAGGAGGTGGCTACACCTTC. This codes for CASSPEQGGGYTF. The full variable domain, with the rest looked up from reference TRBV18 and TRBJ1-2, is NAGVMQNPRHLVRRRGQEARLRCSPMKGHSHVYWYRQLPEEGLKFMVYLQKENIIDESGMPKERFSAEFPKEGPSILRIQQVVRGDSAAYFCASSPEQGGGYTFGSGTRLTVV.

The chain couples TRBV5-1 to TRBJ1-4; tentative D call: TRBD1 (6 bases). The V and J ends lost 4 bases and 1 base respectively, with 8 bases between them. CDR1 SGHRS and CDR2 YFSETQ come from the germline V gene. The CDR3 covers 14 residues. CDR3 sequence (DNA): TGCGCCAGCAGCCAGACAGGAACTAATGAAAAACTGTTTTTT. Amino acid sequence: CASSQTGTNEKLFF.

The CDR3 spells CASSLGGGETQYF. DNA of the CDR3: TGTGCCAGTAGTCTAGGGGGAGGGGAGACCCAGTACTTC. The chain joins TRBV19 to TRBJ2-5, with a tentative D call TRBD2 (7 bases). V lost 5 bases and J 5 bases, leaving 12 bases between the germline ends. CDR1 and CDR2 from the germline V gene are LNHDA and SQIVND (reference sequence). CDR3 length equals 13 residues.

This clone was recorded once. The V gene is TRBV28, the J gene TRBJ1-5; D perhaps matches TRBD1 (5 bases). Germline V gene sequence: CDR1 MDHEN, CDR2 SYDVKM. This CDR3 spans 13 amino acids. Trimming stripped 2 bases from V and 9 bases from J, with 11 bases between. The CDR3 sequence is CASSLEGRWPQHF. The CDR3 DNA is TGTGCCAGCAGTTTAGAGGGGCGTTGGCCCCAGCATTTT.

This clone has more than one count but fewer than ten. CDR3: CASTPQGMGQVQPQHF. CDR3 DNA sequence: TGTGCCAGCACCCCCCAGGGTATGGGGCAGGTCCAGCCCCAGCATTTT. The chain joins TRBV5-5 to TRBJ1-5; D might be TRBD1 (5 bases). Trimming took 6 bases from V and 7 from J, leaving 23 bases between them. The CDR3 runs 16 residues. CDR1 SGHKS and CDR2 YYEKEE come from the germline V gene (reference sequence).

The rearrangement uses TRBV19 and TRBJ2-3; 11 bases align to TRBD2. CDR3 size: 14 residues. V shed 9 bases and J 4 bases; nucleotides not matched to a gene: 6. CDR1 and CDR2 (germline): LNHDA, SQIVND (reference sequence). CDR3 nucleotide sequence: TGTGCCAGCAGCACTAGCGGGGGATCAGATACGCAGTATTTT. This translates into CASSTSGGSDTQYF.

This clone was counted a few times. The CDR3 sequence is CSVVMGGQLNQPQHF. CDR3 nucleotide sequence: TGCAGCGTTGTCATGGGAGGGCAGCTCAATCAGCCCCAGCATTTT. The V call is TRBV29-1, the J call TRBJ1-5; D not certain. The ends were cut back, 4 bases at V and 3 bases at J, with 16 bases in the middle. This CDR3 spans 15 amino acids. CDR1 and CDR2 (germline): SQVTM, ANQGSEA.